The source of this T cell receptor (beta chain) is a study of immune characterization of retroperitoneal liposarcoma. MiXCR, applied by TCRdb to the PCR reads, yields one record per CDR3 protein. The sample lists around 11,000 distinct CDR3 sequences, about 25% occurring once. This clonotype was observed many times. Trimming pared 0 bases from V and 5 bases from J, leaving 10 bases between. CDR1 and CDR2 (germline): MNHNS, SASEGT. This CDR3 is 14 amino acids long. The clonotype originates from a male donor with retroperitoneal liposarcoma. The V call is TRBV6-1, the J call TRBJ1-1; no clear D. Sequences were obtained from blood. CDR3 DNA sequence: TGTGCCAGCAGTGAAGCTCATCGGGTTACTGAAGCTTTCTTT. The encoded protein is CASSEAHRVTEAFF.